The 29 T cell receptor beta chains listed next were all sequenced from one sample in a study of T cell responses to AZD1222 COVID-19 vaccine. Assay: immunoSEQ multiplex PCR; the TCRdb copy retains only in-frame clones and omits some. The sample has about 110,000 clones, roughly 87% seen once. The sample consisted of peripheral blood, taken on day 0 of MenACWY control vaccination. The receptors derive from an adult in good health.

The chain uses TRBV24-1 and TRBJ1-1; perhaps TRBD1 as D (6 bases). The germline V and J ends were trimmed by 3 bases and 7 bases, with 11 bases remaining between them. This CDR3 comprises 13 residues. Germline V gene sequence: CDR1 KGHDR, CDR2 SFDVKD. As DNA, the CDR3 is TGTGCCACCAGTGATGGGGGGGGCATTGAAGCTTTCTTT. As protein: CATSDGGGIEAFF.

The rearrangement joins TRBV5-1 to TRBJ2-7; 8 bases align to TRBD2. Germline CDR1 SGHRS, CDR2 YFSETQ. This CDR3 region has 12 residues. With 2 bases clipped from V and 5 bases from J, the junction kept 0 bases outside the gene matches. This CDR3 reads CASSLLADEQYF. CDR3 bases: TGCGCCAGCAGCTTACTAGCGGACGAGCAGTACTTC.

V and J are TRBV19 and TRBJ2-7; D not resolved. V lost 3 bases, J lost 4 bases, and 13 bases lay in between. The CDR3 loop spans 14 amino acids. Germline lookup yields CDR1 LNHDA and CDR2 SQIVND (reference sequence). CDR3 region: CASSIGPLDYEQYF. CDR3 nucleotides: TGTGCCAGTAGTATTGGTCCGTTAGATTACGAGCAGTACTTC.

The chain joins TRBV2 to TRBJ2-3, with D tentatively TRBD2 (5 bases). CDR3 length: 12 amino acids. Germline-derived CDR1 and CDR2 are SNHLY and FYNNEI. V lost 4 bases and J 5 bases, leaving 7 bases between the germline ends. In nucleotides, the CDR3 is TGTGCCAGCAGTGGACGGGGAGATACGCAGTATTTT. Its translation is CASSGRGDTQYF. Full variable domain (outside the CDR3, taken from reference TRBV2 and TRBJ2-3): EPEVTQTPSHQVTQMGQEVILRCVPISNHLYFYWYRQILGQKVEFLVSFYNNEISEKSEIFDDQFSVERPDGSNFTLKIRSTKLEDSAMYFCASSGRGDTQYFGPGTRLTVL.

The chain couples TRBV7-2 to TRBJ2-1; D possibly matches TRBD1 or TRBD2 (5 bases each). V was trimmed by 5 bases and J by 4 bases, leaving 15 bases between them. The germline gives CDR1 SGHTA, CDR2 FQGNSA. This CDR3 contains 15 residues. CDR3 in amino acids: CASSRTWDGYNEQFF. CDR3 sequence (DNA): TGTGCCAGCAGCAGGACCTGGGACGGATACAATGAGCAGTTCTTC.

This rearrangement joins TRBV5-5 to TRBJ2-7, with D possibly matching TRBD1 (5 bases). V dropped 3 bases and J dropped 2 bases, with 9 bases sitting between them. CDR1 SGHKS and CDR2 YYEKEE come from the germline V gene (reference sequence). The CDR3 extends over 13 amino acids. DNA of the CDR3: TGTGCCAGCAGCTACGGACAAGCCTACGAGCAGTACTTC. Protein sequence: CASSYGQAYEQYF.

CDR3 sequence reads: CASSPSTNTGELFF. The DNA of the CDR3 is TGTGCCAGCTCACCGTCTACGAACACCGGGGAGCTGTTTTTT. The chain employs TRBV18 and TRBJ2-2; D not resolved. This CDR3 is built from 14 residues. CDR1 and CDR2 (germline): KGHSH, LQKENI. V lost 3 bases, J lost 0 bases, and 5 bases lay in between.

This chain links TRBV19 with TRBJ2-1; D is perhaps TRBD2 (5 bases). This CDR3 is 14 amino acids long. Germline lookup yields CDR1 LNHDA and CDR2 SQIVND (reference sequence). Trimming left V 3 bases short and J 7 bases short, with 13 bases between. The CDR3 region has the DNA TGTGCCAGTAGTATTTCTAGCAATTCAAATGAGCAGTTCTTC. Its protein product is CASSISSNSNEQFF.

The rearrangement uses TRBV7-6 and TRBJ2-1, with D possibly TRBD2 on 5 matching bases. The V end lost 1 base, the J end lost 0 bases, and 10 bases lay between the germline ends. Germline V gene lookup returns CDR1 SGHVS and CDR2 FNYEAQ. This CDR3 spans 16 amino acids. Here the CDR3 DNA reads TGTGCCAGCAGCTTAGGTCTAGCTAGCTCCTACAATGAGCAGTTCTTC. Its protein product is CASSLGLASSYNEQFF. Full variable domain (outside the CDR3, taken from reference TRBV7-6 and TRBJ2-1): GAGVSQSPRYKVTKRGQDVALRCDPISGHVSLYWYRQALGQGPEFLTYFNYEAQQDKSGLPNDRFSAERPEGSISTLTIQRTEQRDSAMYRCASSLGLASSYNEQFFGPGTRLTVL.

This chain links TRBV7-8 with TRBJ2-7; weak D call: TRBD1 (5 bases). The V end was cut by 6 bases, the J end by 0 bases, with 24 bases between. The CDR3 runs 18 residues. Germline assignment: CDR1 SGHVS and CDR2 FQNEAQ. The CDR3 nucleotides are TGTGCCAGCAGTTTGCCGACCGACAGCTACCCACTCTCCTACGAGCAGTACTTC. Its protein is CASSLPTDSYPLSYEQYF.

V gene TRBV5-4 combines with J gene TRBJ2-3; 9 nucleotides match TRBD2. V lost 2 bases and J lost 5; bases outside the gene matches: 9. This CDR3 has 16 amino acids. Per germline, CDR1 SGHNT and CDR2 YYREEE (reference sequence). CDR3 sequence reads: CASSLRLAARGDTQYF. In nucleotides, the CDR3 is TGTGCCAGCAGCTTACGACTAGCGGCCCGAGGAGATACGCAGTATTTT.

The J gene is TRBJ2-7, the V gene TRBV27; the match to TRBD2 covers 9 bases. The V gene's germline CDR1 is MNHEY and CDR2 SMNVEV (reference sequence). This CDR3 comprises 17 residues. The V segment lost 5 bases and the J segment 4 bases; nucleotides outside the gene matches: 15. CDR3 DNA sequence: TGTGCCAGCAGTCACACCCCGGGACTAGCAGACCTTTACGAGCAGTACTTC. Translation gives CASSHTPGLADLYEQYF.

This clone was seen only once. The rearrangement joins TRBV5-6 to TRBJ1-5, with unresolved D. The CDR3 is 15 residues long. Deletions cut 1 base from V and 0 bases from J, with 8 bases between. In germline, CDR1 is SGHDT, CDR2 YYEEEE. Written as DNA, the CDR3 is TGTGCCAGCAGCTTGTGGGGAAGTAGCAATCAGCCCCAGCATTTT. It codes for CASSLWGSSNQPQHF.

This chain links TRBV19 with TRBJ1-5; the match to TRBD1 covers 7 bases. V dropped 4 bases and J dropped 0; count of bases not matched to a gene: 6. In germline, CDR1 is LNHDA, CDR2 SQIVND (reference sequence). The CDR3 is 16 amino acids. Here the CDR3 DNA reads TGTGCCAGTAGTACCAGTAGGGACAGTAGCAATCAGCCCCAGCATTTT. The encoded protein is CASSTSRDSSNQPQHF.

This clone was seen just once. This chain links TRBV7-2 with TRBJ1-6, with a tentative D call TRBD1 (5 bases). The V end was cut by 0 bases, the J end by 5 bases, with 14 bases between. CDR3 length: 17 amino acids. The germline V gene has CDR1 SGHTA and CDR2 FQGNSA. Written as DNA, the CDR3 is TGTGCCAGCAGCTTAGCAGGGGACCTGAACCATAATTCACCCCTCCACTTT. Amino acids: CASSLAGDLNHNSPLHF. Supplemented by reference TRBV7-2 and TRBJ1-6, the full variable domain reads GAGVSQSPSNKVTEKGKDVELRCDPISGHTALYWYRQSLGQGLEFLIYFQGNSAPDKSGLPSDRFSAERTGGSVSTLTIQRTQQEDSAVYLCASSLAGDLNHNSPLHFGNGTRLTVT.

The CDR3 nucleotides read TGTGCCAGCAGAGAGACAGGTCCGGATGAGCAGTTCTTC. It encodes CASRETGPDEQFF. The chain combines TRBV6-5 with TRBJ2-1; possibly TRBD1 for D (6 bases). The CDR3 contains 13 residues. Trimming pared 6 bases from V and 8 bases from J, leaving 14 bases between. The V gene's germline CDR1 is MNHEY and CDR2 SVGAGI.

The chain uses TRBV19 and TRBJ2-1; 10 positions match TRBD1. This CDR3 is built from 20 residues. CDR1 and CDR2 from the germline V gene are LNHDA and SQIVND (reference sequence). The trim removed 4 bases at V and 0 bases at J, leaving 15 bases unmatched. The CDR3 here is CASSTPGTGVKLGSYNEQFF. DNA for the CDR3: TGTGCCAGTAGTACCCCCGGGACAGGGGTTAAGTTGGGCTCCTACAATGAGCAGTTCTTC.

CDR3 DNA: TGTGCCAGCAGCCCCCGGGCAGGGCCTTCTGGGGCCAACGTCCTGACTTTC. Translating it yields CASSPRAGPSGANVLTF. The chain has TRBV11-2 and TRBJ2-6; D is perhaps TRBD1 (5 bases). The CDR3 length is 17 residues. Trimming cost V 5 bases and J 1 base, with 15 bases left between them. Germline CDR1 SGHAT, CDR2 FQNNGV.

The chain employs TRBV5-6 and TRBJ2-1, with 8 bases lining up with TRBD2. Germline CDR1 SGHDT, CDR2 YYEEEE. CDR3 length equals 14 residues. J lost 4 bases, V lost 6 bases, and 6 bases had no gene match. The CDR3 loop reads CASNFKRGYNEQFF. The DNA for the CDR3 is TGTGCCAGCAATTTCAAGCGGGGGTACAATGAGCAGTTCTTC.

V usage is TRBV9 and J usage is TRBJ2-3; perhaps TRBD2 as D (6 bases). Trimming shortened V by 0 bases and J by 2 bases, and 10 bases separated the two germline ends. The CDR3 totals 15 residues. CDR1 SGDLS and CDR2 YYNGEE come from the germline V gene. The CDR3 DNA sequence: TGTGCCAGCAGCGTAGGGGACTGGCCCACAGATACGCAGTATTTT. Translating gives CASSVGDWPTDTQYF. Based on the CDR3 plus reference TRBV9 and TRBJ2-3, the full variable domain is DSGVTQTPKHLITATGQRVTLRCSPRSGDLSVYWYQQSLDQGLQFLIQYYNGEERAKGNILERFSAQQFPDLHSELNLSSLELGDSALYFCASSVGDWPTDTQYFGPGTRLTVL.

The rearrangement joins TRBV6-5 to TRBJ1-1, with 9 bases that match TRBD1. Germline assignment: CDR1 MNHEY and CDR2 SVGAGI. The V segment lost 9 bases and the J segment 5 bases; nucleotides outside the gene matches: 7. The length of the CDR3 is 13 residues. DNA for the CDR3: TGTGCCAGTAGCGGACAGGGGCGGACTGAAGCTTTCTTT. Its protein product is CASSGQGRTEAFF.

This clone occurred once. The chain recombines TRBV9 with TRBJ2-3; no definite D call. The germline V and J ends were trimmed by 0 bases and 0 bases, with 5 bases remaining between them. The CDR3 has 14 residues. Germline CDR1 is SGDLS and CDR2 is YYNGEE. The DNA of the CDR3 is TGTGCCAGCAGCGTAGACTGGAGCACAGATACGCAGTATTTT. This encodes CASSVDWSTDTQYF.

V and J are TRBV7-9 and TRBJ2-3; maybe TRBD2 (5 bases). This CDR3 is built from 15 residues. The ends were cut back, 0 bases at V and 2 bases at J, with 9 bases in the middle. Germline loops: CDR1 SEHNR, CDR2 FQNEAQ (reference sequence). The CDR3 DNA follows: TGTGCCAGCAGCTTAGCCCTAGCCTTCACAGATACGCAGTATTTT. Translation gives CASSLALAFTDTQYF.

The chain joins TRBV19 to TRBJ1-5; D possibly corresponds to TRBD1 (5 bases). Trimming took off 9 bases at V and 3 bases at J, with 15 bases between the two ends. CDR3 length equals 14 residues. Looked up from germline, CDR1 is LNHDA and CDR2 is SQIVND (reference sequence). CDR3 residues: CASRGPNPNQPQHF. The CDR3 nucleotides are TGTGCCAGCCGGGGACCGAACCCCAATCAGCCCCAGCATTTT.

Of note for this clone: The sample has other DNA sequences that encode this CDR3 too. This chain uses TRBV24-1 with TRBJ1-2; a weak D match, TRBD1 (6 bases). With 4 bases removed from V and 3 bases from J, the gap between germline ends came to 8 bases. CDR1 and CDR2 (germline): KGHDR, SFDVKD. CDR3 size: 13 residues. In nucleotides, the CDR3 is TGTGCCACCAGTGAAACAGGGTACTATGGCTACACCTTC. It codes for CATSETGYYGYTF.

This rearrangement joins TRBV2 to TRBJ2-1; D is possibly TRBD1 (6 bases). V shed 7 bases and J shed 3 bases, with 13 bases lying between them. Germline CDR1 is SNHLY and CDR2 is FYNNEI. The CDR3 is 14 residues long. The CDR3 region has the DNA TGTGCCAGCACCCTTCAAGGGGGCTACAATGAGCAGTTCTTC. It is translated as CASTLQGGYNEQFF.

The chain recombines TRBV5-1 with TRBJ2-7, with D perhaps TRBD2 (5 bases). The CDR3 spans 14 residues. V was trimmed by 2 bases and J by 3 bases, leaving 12 bases between them. From germline, CDR1 is SGHRS and CDR2 YFSETQ. In nucleotides, the CDR3 is TGCGCCAGCAGCTTTGCTAGGGAGTTCTACGAGCAGTACTTC. This codes for CASSFAREFYEQYF.

V and J are TRBV19 and TRBJ1-2, with TRBD1 as a possible D gene (5 bases). This CDR3 is 13 amino acids long. Trimming took 3 bases from V and 4 from J, leaving 9 bases between them. Germline CDR1 LNHDA, CDR2 SQIVND (reference sequence). CDR3 sequence reads: CASSMGQLYGYTF. The CDR3 DNA follows: TGTGCCAGTAGTATGGGGCAGCTCTATGGCTACACCTTC.

The V call is TRBV5-1, the J call TRBJ2-1; 10 bases line up with TRBD1. The germline CDR1 and CDR2 sequences are SGHRS and YFSETQ. This CDR3 comprises 15 residues. Unmatched junction bases numbered 3, after V lost 2 bases and J lost 4 bases. This CDR3 reads CASSFAGQGYNEQFF. The CDR3 nucleotides are TGCGCCAGCAGCTTCGCGGGACAGGGGTACAATGAGCAGTTCTTC.